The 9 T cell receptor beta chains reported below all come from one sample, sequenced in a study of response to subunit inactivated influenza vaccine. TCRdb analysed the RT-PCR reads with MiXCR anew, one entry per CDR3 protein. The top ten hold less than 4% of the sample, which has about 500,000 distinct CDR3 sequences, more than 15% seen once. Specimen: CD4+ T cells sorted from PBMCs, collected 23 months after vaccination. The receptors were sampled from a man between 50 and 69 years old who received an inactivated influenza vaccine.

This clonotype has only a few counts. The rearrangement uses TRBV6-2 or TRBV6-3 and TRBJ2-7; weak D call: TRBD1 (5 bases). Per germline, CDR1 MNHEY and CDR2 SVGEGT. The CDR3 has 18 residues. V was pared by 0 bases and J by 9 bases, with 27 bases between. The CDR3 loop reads CASSYSLGPRGWRIPQYF. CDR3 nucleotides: TGTGCCAGCAGTTACTCGTTGGGGCCTCGTGGTTGGCGGATACCGCAGTACTTC.

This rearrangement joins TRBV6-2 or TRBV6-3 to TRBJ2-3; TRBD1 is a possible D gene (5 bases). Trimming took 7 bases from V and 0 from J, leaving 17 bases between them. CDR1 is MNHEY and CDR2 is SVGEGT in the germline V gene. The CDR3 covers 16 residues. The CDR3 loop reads CASTGSPTGSTDTQYF. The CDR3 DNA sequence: TGTGCCAGCACTGGATCCCCAACAGGAAGCACAGATACGCAGTATTTT.

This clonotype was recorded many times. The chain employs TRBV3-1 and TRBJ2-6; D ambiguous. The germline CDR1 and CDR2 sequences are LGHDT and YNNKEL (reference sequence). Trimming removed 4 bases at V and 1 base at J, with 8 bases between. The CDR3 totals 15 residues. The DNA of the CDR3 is TGTGCCAGCAGCCTCCCCTTTTCTGGGGCCAACGTCCTGACTTTC. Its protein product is CASSLPFSGANVLTF.

CDR3 sequence: CASSYQVGELFF. The CDR3 DNA reads as TGTGCCAGCAGTTATCAGGTTGGGGAGCTGTTTTTT. The rearrangement links TRBV6-5 to TRBJ2-2; no reliable D call. With 3 bases removed from V and 8 bases from J, the gap between germline ends came to 7 bases. CDR1 is MNHEY and CDR2 is SVGAGI in the germline V gene. The CDR3 covers 12 residues.

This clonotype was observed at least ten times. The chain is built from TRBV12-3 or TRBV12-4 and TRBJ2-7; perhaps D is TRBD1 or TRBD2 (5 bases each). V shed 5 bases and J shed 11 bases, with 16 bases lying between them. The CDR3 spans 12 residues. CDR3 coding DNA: TGTGCCAGCAGTCCGAGTGGGGGTATGGAGTACTTC. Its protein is CASSPSGGMEYF.

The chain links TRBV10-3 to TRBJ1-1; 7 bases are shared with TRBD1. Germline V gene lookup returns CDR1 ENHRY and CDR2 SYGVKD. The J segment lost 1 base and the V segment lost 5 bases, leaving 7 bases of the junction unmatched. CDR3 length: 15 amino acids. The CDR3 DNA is TGTGCCATCAGTACGTCGACAGGGCAGAACACTGAAGCTTTCTTT. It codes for CAISTSTGQNTEAFF.

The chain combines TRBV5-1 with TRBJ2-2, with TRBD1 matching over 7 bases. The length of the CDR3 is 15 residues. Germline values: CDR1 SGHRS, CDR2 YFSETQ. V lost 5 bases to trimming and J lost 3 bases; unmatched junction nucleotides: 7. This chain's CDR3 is CASSPDRMYTGELFF. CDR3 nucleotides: TGCGCCAGCAGTCCGGACAGGATGTACACCGGGGAGCTGTTTTTT.

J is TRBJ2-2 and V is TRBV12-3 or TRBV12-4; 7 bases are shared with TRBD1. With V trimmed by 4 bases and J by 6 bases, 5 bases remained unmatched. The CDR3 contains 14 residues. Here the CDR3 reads CASSSGGVAGELFF. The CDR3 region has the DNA TGTGCCAGCAGTTCAGGGGGAGTGGCCGGGGAGCTGTTTTTT.

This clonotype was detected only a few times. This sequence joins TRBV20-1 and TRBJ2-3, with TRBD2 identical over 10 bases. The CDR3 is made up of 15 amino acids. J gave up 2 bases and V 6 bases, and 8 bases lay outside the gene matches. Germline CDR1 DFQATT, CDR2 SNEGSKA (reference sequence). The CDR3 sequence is CSALPGTSVTDTQYF. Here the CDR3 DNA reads TGCAGTGCCCTACCCGGGACTAGCGTCACAGATACGCAGTATTTT.